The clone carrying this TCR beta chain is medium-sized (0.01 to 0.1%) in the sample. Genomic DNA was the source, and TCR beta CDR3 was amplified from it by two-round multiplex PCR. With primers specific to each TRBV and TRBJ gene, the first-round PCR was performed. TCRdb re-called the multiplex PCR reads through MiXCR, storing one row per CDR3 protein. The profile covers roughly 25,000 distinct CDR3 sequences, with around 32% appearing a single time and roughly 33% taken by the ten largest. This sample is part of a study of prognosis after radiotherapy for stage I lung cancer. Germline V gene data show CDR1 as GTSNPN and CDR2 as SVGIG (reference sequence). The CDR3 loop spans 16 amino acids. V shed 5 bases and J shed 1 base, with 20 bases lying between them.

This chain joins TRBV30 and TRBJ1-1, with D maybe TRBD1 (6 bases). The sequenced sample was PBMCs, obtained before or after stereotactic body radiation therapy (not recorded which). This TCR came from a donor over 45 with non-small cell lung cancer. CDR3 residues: CAWGATGRGSNTEAFF. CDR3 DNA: TGTGCCTGGGGGGCGACAGGCCGGGGATCGAACACTGAAGCTTTCTTT.